These 21 T cell receptor beta chains were all obtained from the same sample, sequenced in a study of blood T cells in healthy people across ages (dated by TCRdb to about 2015). The library came from 5' RACE. The sequencer listed for this sample is Illumina HiSeq 2500. A second PCR of 7 to 11 cycles was performed with a sample-barcoded 5' primer and a J-beta primer mix. In-frame beta chains were kept once TCRdb had trimmed the public reads at Q25 with fastp and called clones with MiXCR. One record per CDR3 amino acid sequence lists the most common genes and DNA. The sample includes 1.5 million or so distinct CDR3 sequences, with around two fifths observed a single time. 7.9% of the sample goes to the ten largest clones. Sequencing input: blood. The receptor source for this set is a woman in her late teens or twenties in good health.

This clonotype has at least ten counts. The chain is built from TRBV6-5 and TRBJ2-3; D is unresolved. Germline CDR1 and CDR2: MNHEY and SVGAGI. V lost 0 bases, J lost 6 bases, and 4 bases lay in between. The CDR3 is 12 amino acids. The CDR3 bases are TGTGCCAGCAGTTACTCCGGGGATACGCAGTATTTT. It encodes CASSYSGDTQYF.

This clonotype has just a few counts. The chain carries TRBV5-1 and TRBJ2-5, with a tentative D call TRBD1 (6 bases). The CDR3 sequence is 15 residues long. V was trimmed by 1 base and J by 1 base, leaving 11 bases between them. CDR1 SGHRS and CDR2 YFSETQ come from the germline V gene. The CDR3 sequence: CASSLQSDSQETQYF. CDR3 in DNA: TGCGCCAGCAGCTTGCAATCGGACAGCCAAGAGACCCAGTACTTC.

This clonotype was picked up a small number of times. The chain employs TRBV20-1 and TRBJ2-3; D is uncertain. This CDR3 is 11 amino acids long. The V end was cut by 3 bases, the J end by 5 bases, with 6 bases between. Germline lookup yields CDR1 DFQATT and CDR2 SNEGSKA (reference sequence). CDR3 in DNA: TGCAGTGCTAGTCTCCTAGATACGCAGTATTTT. Translating gives CSASLLDTQYF.

The chain has TRBV9 and TRBJ2-1; 9 nucleotides agree with TRBD2. CDR3 length: 19 amino acids. The ends lost 4 bases at V and 1 base at J; junction bases unmatched: 15. Germline CDR1 SGDLS, CDR2 YYNGEE. The CDR3 DNA reads TGTGCCAGCAGCTCCCGGGGGACTAGCAGGGGGGATTCCTACAATGAGCAGTTCTTC. Translation gives CASSSRGTSRGDSYNEQFF.

The CDR3 loop reads CASSHSGGAHNEQYF. The CDR3 bases are TGCGCCAGCAGCCACAGCGGGGGGGCCCACAATGAGCAGTACTTC. The V and J genes are TRBV4-1 and TRBJ2-7, with 10 bases aligning to TRBD2. In germline, CDR1 is MGHRA, CDR2 YSYEKL. V lost 3 bases, J lost 7 bases, and 9 bases stayed unmatched. CDR3 length equals 15 residues.

Regarding this clonotype: A much larger clonotype is one base distant, so this may be a read error. V usage is TRBV20-1 and J usage is TRBJ2-4; 8 bases match TRBD2. The J call is in doubt because the DNA end fits TRBJ2-7 better. The CDR3 has 11 residues. CDR1 and CDR2 (germline): DFQATT, SNEGSKA (reference sequence). CDR3 nucleotides: TGCAGTGGTACTAGCGGATGCGAGCAGTACTTC. Translation: CSGTSGCEQYF.

This rearrangement joins TRBV29-1 to TRBJ1-5, with a tentative D call TRBD1 (6 bases). From germline, CDR1 is SQVTM and CDR2 ANQGSEA. The CDR3 runs 14 residues. The V and J ends lost 4 bases and 5 bases respectively, with 15 bases between them. The DNA for the CDR3 is TGCAGCGTTGGAGAACAGGGTTTGGATCAGCCCCAGCATTTT. Translated, it gives CSVGEQGLDQPQHF.

The V gene is TRBV6-5, the J gene TRBJ2-3, with 9 bases identical to TRBD1. Germline CDR1 is MNHEY and CDR2 is SVGAGI. The CDR3 covers 14 residues. Trimming cost V 6 bases and J 4 bases; bases outside gene matches: 5. CDR3 in DNA: TGTGCCAGCAGCTGGGACAGGGATGCAGATACGCAGTATTTT. It encodes CASSWDRDADTQYF.

The rearrangement uses TRBV5-6 and TRBJ2-7; the match to TRBD1 covers 9 bases. V lost 2 bases, J lost 3 bases, and 6 bases stayed unmatched. The CDR3 runs 15 residues. Germline CDR1 SGHDT, CDR2 YYEEEE. This CDR3 is CASSFRDRVFYEQYF. Here the CDR3 DNA reads TGTGCCAGCAGCTTCCGGGACAGGGTCTTCTACGAGCAGTACTTC.

This sequence joins TRBV10-3 and TRBJ2-1, with 14 nucleotides matching TRBD2. Trimming removed 3 bases from V and 0 bases from J; junction bases left unmatched: 4. The CDR3 has 18 amino acids. Germline CDR1 ENHRY, CDR2 SYGVKD. CDR3 DNA sequence: TGTGCCATCAGTGACGGGACTAGCGGGGGTAGCTCCTACAATGAGCAGTTCTTC. Translation gives CAISDGTSGGSSYNEQFF.

The chain has TRBV24-1 and TRBJ2-7; either TRBD1 or TRBD2 may fit D (5 bases each). The V gene's germline CDR1 is KGHDR and CDR2 SFDVKD. The CDR3 totals 14 residues. V lost 3 bases and J 2 bases, leaving 10 bases between the germline ends. The DNA of the CDR3 is TGTGCCACCAGTGATCCGGGACGGGCCTACGAGCAGTACTTC. Its translation is CATSDPGRAYEQYF.

This clonotype was found a few times. The chain combines TRBV3-1 with TRBJ2-2; 8 bases are shared with TRBD2. The length of the CDR3 is 16 residues. Germline CDR1 LGHDT, CDR2 YNNKEL (reference sequence). V was clipped by 6 bases and J by 1 base; unmatched bases: 7. The DNA for the CDR3 is TGTGCCAGCAGGCGTACTAGCGGATTGAACACCGGGGAGCTGTTTTTT. Its protein is CASRRTSGLNTGELFF.

The rearrangement links TRBV13 to TRBJ1-3; D uncertain. CDR3 size: 15 residues. Per germline, CDR1 PRHDT and CDR2 FYEKMQ (reference sequence). The V gene lost 0 bases and the J gene lost 1 base, with 7 bases spanning the gap. In DNA, the CDR3 is TGTGCCAGCAGCTTAGGGGCCGCATCTGGAAACACCATATATTTT. It encodes CASSLGAASGNTIYF.

This clonotype was picked up a small number of times. V gene TRBV9 combines with J gene TRBJ1-2; D is unclear. The CDR3 contains 16 residues. V lost 3 bases, J lost 4 bases, and 19 bases lay in between. Germline V gene lookup returns CDR1 SGDLS and CDR2 YYNGEE. The CDR3 spells CASSGWIGRTAYGYTF. The CDR3 DNA reads TGTGCCAGCAGCGGATGGATTGGGCGCACAGCCTATGGCTACACCTTC.

This clonotype was counted a few times. This rearrangement joins TRBV15 to TRBJ2-7; a possible D gene is TRBD2 (5 bases). The V gene lost 1 base and the J gene lost 0 bases, with 10 bases spanning the gap. Germline-derived CDR1 and CDR2 are LNHNV and YYDKDF (reference sequence). The CDR3 consists of 15 residues. The DNA of the CDR3 is TGTGCCACCAGCAGAGGGCGGGCGAGCTCCTACGAGCAGTACTTC. It translates to CATSRGRASSYEQYF.

The chain combines TRBV7-9 with TRBJ2-1; D not certain. The J call may be wrong; the DNA end is better matched by TRBJ2-7. The CDR3 contains 14 residues. Germline V gene sequence: CDR1 SEHNR, CDR2 FQNEAQ (reference sequence). The CDR3, as DNA: TGTGCCAGCAGCCGGCCGAGCTCCTACAATGAGCAGTACTTC. It is translated as CASSRPSSYNEQYF.

This clonotype was observed a few times. The rearrangement joins TRBV20-1 to TRBJ2-3; no reliable D call. The CDR3 spans 13 residues. V gave up 8 bases and J gave up 2 bases, with 14 bases separating them. Germline CDR1 and CDR2: DFQATT and SNEGSKA (reference sequence). In DNA, the CDR3 is TGCAGTTTCAGTTCGGAGACCACAGATACGCAGTATTTT. Amino acids: CSFSSETTDTQYF.

There are a few counts of this clonotype. The J gene is TRBJ2-7, the V gene TRBV4-2; D unresolved. This CDR3 spans 16 amino acids. V dropped 4 bases and J dropped 0 bases, with 16 bases sitting between them. The V gene's germline CDR1 is LGHNA and CDR2 YNFKEQ. The CDR3 coding sequence is TGTGCCAGCAGCCCCGAGTTGGCGTCCCCCTCCTACGAGCAGTACTTC. This sequence encodes CASSPELASPSYEQYF.

This sequence joins TRBV29-1 and TRBJ1-1; 7 bases match TRBD1. The CDR3 sequence is 15 residues long. From germline, CDR1 is SQVTM and CDR2 ANQGSEA. V lost 6 bases, J lost 0 bases, and 10 bases stayed unmatched. CDR3 in amino acids: CSVRPLGQLNTEAFF. The CDR3 region has the DNA TGCAGCGTCCGCCCCTTGGGACAGTTGAACACTGAAGCTTTCTTT.

This chain joins TRBV12-3 or TRBV12-4 and TRBJ2-7; no clear D. This CDR3 spans 14 amino acids. The germline V and J ends were trimmed by 3 bases and 3 bases, with 12 bases remaining between them. The CDR3 is CASSFAWPDYEQYF. For the CDR3, the DNA is TGTGCCAGCAGTTTCGCGTGGCCCGACTACGAGCAGTACTTC.

V gene TRBV6-1 combines with J gene TRBJ2-1; 9 bases fit TRBD1. The closer fit of TRBJ2-7 to the DNA end suggests the J call may be wrong. CDR3 length: 13 residues. Germline V CDR1 and CDR2: MNHNS, SASEGT. CDR3 coding DNA: TGTGCCAGCAGTCGGGACAGGGATAACGAGCAGTACTTC. Protein product: CASSRDRDNEQYF.